This TCR beta chain was captured by sequencing in a study of T cell responses to AZD1222 COVID-19 vaccine. The overall study: The analysis combined second doses at about 4 or about 12 weeks.

Assay: immunoSEQ multiplex PCR; the TCRdb copy retains only in-frame clones and omits some. Here the sample spans 90,000 to 100,000 clones, about 85% being singletons. Trimming took 5 bases from V and 4 from J; bases not matched to a gene: 6. CDR1 and CDR2 from the germline V gene are KGHSH and LQKENI. This CDR3 contains 15 residues. This sequence originates from an adult in good health. Sequenced material: peripheral blood, taken on day 0 of AZD1222 vaccination. The gene calls are TRBV18 and TRBJ2-5, with TRBD2 identical over 11 bases. The CDR3 region has the DNA TGTGCCAGCTCAGTAGCGGGGGGGCTTCGAGAGACCCAGTACTTC. Translating it yields CASSVAGGLRETQYF. The full variable domain, in which reference TRBV18 and TRBJ2-5 provide the parts outside the CDR3, is NAGVMQNPRHLVRRRGQEARLRCSPMKGHSHVYWYRQLPEEGLKFMVYLQKENIIDESGMPKERFSAEFPKEGPSILRIQQVVRGDSAAYFCASSVAGGLRETQYFGPGTRLLVL.